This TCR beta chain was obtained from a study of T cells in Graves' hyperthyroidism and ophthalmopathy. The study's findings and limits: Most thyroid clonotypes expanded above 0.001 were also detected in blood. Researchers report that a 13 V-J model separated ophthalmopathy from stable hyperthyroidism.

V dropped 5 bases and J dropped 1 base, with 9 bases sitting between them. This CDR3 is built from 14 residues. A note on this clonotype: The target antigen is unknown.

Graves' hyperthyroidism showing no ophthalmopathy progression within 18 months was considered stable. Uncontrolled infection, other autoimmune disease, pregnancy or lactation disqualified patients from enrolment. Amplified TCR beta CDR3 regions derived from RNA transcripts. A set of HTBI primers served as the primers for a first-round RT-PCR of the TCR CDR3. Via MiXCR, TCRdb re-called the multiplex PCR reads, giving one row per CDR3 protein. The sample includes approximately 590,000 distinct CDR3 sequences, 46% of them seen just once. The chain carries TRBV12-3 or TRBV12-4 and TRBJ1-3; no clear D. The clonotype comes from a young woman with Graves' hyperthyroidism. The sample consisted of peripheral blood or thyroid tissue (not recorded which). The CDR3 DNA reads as TGTGCCAGCAGTCGTCGGGCTTCTGGAAACACCATATATTTT. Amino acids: CASSRRASGNTIYF.